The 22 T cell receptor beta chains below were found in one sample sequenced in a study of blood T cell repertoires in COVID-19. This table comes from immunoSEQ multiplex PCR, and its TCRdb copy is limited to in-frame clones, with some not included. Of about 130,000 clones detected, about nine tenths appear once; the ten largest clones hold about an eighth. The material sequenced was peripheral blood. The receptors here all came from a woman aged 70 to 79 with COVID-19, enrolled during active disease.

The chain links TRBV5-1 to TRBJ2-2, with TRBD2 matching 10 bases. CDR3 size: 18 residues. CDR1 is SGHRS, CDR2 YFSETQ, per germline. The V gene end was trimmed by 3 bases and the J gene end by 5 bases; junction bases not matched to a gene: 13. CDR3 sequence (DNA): TGCGCCAGCAGCTCGACCTTTAGCGGGGGGTCTCTTACCGGGGAGCTGTTTTTT. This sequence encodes CASSSTFSGGSLTGELFF.

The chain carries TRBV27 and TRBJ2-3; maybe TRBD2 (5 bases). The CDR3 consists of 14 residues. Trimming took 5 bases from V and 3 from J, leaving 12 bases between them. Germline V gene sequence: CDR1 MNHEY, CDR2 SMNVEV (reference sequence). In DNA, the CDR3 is TGTGCCAGCAGTCCCCGGACGGGAACAGATACGCAGTATTTT. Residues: CASSPRTGTDTQYF.

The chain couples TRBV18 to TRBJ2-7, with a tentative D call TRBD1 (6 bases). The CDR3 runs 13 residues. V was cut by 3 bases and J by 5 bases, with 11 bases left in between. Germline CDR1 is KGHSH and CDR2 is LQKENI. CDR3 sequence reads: CASSPATGNEQYF. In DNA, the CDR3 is TGTGCCAGCTCACCGGCAACAGGGAACGAGCAGTACTTC.

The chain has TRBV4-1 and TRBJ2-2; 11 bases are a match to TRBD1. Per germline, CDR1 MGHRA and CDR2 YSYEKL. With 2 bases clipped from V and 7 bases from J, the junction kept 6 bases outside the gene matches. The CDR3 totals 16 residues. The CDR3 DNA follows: TGCGCCAGCAGCCAAATGGACAGGGGGCAAGGCGGGGAGCTGTTTTTT. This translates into CASSQMDRGQGGELFF.

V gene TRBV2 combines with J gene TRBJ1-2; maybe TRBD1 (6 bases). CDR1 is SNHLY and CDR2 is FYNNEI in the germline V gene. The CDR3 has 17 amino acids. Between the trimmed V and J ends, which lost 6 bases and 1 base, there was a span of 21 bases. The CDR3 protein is CASSRRPGRQVNYGYTF. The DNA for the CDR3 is TGTGCCAGCAGCCGCCGCCCTGGTAGACAGGTTAACTATGGCTACACCTTC. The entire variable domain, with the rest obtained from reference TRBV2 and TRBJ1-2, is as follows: EPEVTQTPSHQVTQMGQEVILRCVPISNHLYFYWYRQILGQKVEFLVSFYNNEISEKSEIFDDQFSVERPDGSNFTLKIRSTKLEDSAMYFCASSRRPGRQVNYGYTFGSGTRLTVV.

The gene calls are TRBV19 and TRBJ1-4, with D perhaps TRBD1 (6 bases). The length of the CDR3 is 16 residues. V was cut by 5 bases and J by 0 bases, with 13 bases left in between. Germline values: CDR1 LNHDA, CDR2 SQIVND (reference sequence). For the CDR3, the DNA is TGTGCCAGTAGTTTTGGACAGTGGACAACTAATGAAAAACTGTTTTTT. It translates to CASSFGQWTTNEKLFF.

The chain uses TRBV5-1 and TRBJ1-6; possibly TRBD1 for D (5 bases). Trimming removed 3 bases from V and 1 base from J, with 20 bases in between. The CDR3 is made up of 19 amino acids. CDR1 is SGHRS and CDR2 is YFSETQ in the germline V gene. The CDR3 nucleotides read TGCGCCAGCAGCTACGATTTCCAGGGCGGGGGGTCCTATAATTCACCCCTCCACTTT. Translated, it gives CASSYDFQGGGSYNSPLHF.

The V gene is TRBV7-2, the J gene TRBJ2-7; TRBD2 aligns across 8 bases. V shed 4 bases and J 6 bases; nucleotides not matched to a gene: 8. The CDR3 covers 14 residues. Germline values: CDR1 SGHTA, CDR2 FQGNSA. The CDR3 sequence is CASSSPGGWGEQYF. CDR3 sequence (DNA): TGTGCCAGCAGCTCCCCGGGGGGGTGGGGCGAGCAGTACTTC.

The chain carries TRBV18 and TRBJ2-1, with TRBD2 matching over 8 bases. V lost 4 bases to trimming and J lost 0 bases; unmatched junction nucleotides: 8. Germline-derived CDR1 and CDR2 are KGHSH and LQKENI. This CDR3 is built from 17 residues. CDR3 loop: CASSLNGGALSYNEQFF. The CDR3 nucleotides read TGTGCCAGCTCACTGAACGGGGGGGCTCTCTCCTACAATGAGCAGTTCTTC.

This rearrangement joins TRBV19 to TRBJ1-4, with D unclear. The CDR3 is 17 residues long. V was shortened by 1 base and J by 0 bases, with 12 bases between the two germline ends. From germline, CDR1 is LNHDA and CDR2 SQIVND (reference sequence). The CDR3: CASSIGLLGATNEKLFF. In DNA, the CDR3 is TGTGCCAGTAGTATAGGCCTTTTAGGAGCAACTAATGAAAAACTGTTTTTT.

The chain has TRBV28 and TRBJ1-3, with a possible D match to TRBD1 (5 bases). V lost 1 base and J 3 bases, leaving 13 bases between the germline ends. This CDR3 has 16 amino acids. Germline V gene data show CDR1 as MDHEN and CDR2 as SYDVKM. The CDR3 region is CASSLSGREVGNTIYF. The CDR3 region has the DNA TGTGCCAGCAGTTTATCAGGCAGGGAAGTTGGAAACACCATATATTTT.

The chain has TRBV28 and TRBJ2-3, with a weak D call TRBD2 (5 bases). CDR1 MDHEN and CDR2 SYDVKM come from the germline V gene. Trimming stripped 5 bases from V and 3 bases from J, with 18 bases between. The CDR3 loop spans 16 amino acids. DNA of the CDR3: TGTGCCAGCAGTCCGACACAGAATGGAGGTACAGATACGCAGTATTTT. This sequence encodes CASSPTQNGGTDTQYF.

Here the CDR3 reads CASNTGNYGYTF. DNA for the CDR3: TGTGCCAGCAATACCGGGAACTATGGCTACACCTTC. This chain links TRBV3-1 (or the pseudogene TRBV3-2) with TRBJ1-2; unclear D gene. This CDR3 has 12 residues. The V end lost 7 bases, the J end lost 2 bases, and 8 bases lay between the germline ends. In germline, CDR1 is LGHDT, CDR2 YNNKEL (reference sequence).

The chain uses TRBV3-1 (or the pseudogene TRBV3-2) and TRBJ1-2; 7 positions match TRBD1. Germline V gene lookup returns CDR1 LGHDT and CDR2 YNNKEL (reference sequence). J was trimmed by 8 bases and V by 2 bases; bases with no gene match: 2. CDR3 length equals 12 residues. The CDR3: CASSQRGLGYTF. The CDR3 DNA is TGTGCCAGCAGCCAAAGGGGGCTCGGCTACACCTTC.

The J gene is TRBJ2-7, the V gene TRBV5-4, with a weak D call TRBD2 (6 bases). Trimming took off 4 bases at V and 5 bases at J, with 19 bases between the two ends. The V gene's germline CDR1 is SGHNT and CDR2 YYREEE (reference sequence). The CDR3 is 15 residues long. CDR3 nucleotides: TGTGCCAGCAGCCCGGAGGGGCGGGGCGCTCACGAGCAGTACTTC. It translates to CASSPEGRGAHEQYF.

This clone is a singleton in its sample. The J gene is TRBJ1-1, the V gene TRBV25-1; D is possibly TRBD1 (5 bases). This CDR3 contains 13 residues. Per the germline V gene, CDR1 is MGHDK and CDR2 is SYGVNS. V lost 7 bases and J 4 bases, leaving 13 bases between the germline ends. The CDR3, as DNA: TGTGCCAGCATGGGGGGTTCGGGCACTGAAGCTTTCTTT. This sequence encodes CASMGGSGTEAFF. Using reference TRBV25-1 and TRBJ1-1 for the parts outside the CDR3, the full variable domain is EADIYQTPRYLVIGTGKKITLECSQTMGHDKMYWYQQDPGMELHLIHYSYGVNSTEKGDLSSESTVSRIRTEHFPLTLESARPSHTSQYLCASMGGSGTEAFFGQGTRLTVV.

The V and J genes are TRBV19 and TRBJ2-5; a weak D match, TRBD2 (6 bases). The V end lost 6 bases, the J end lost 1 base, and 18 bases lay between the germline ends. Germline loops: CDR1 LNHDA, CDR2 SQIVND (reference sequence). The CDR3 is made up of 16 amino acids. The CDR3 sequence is CASRPGGGGVQETQYF. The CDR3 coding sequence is TGTGCCAGTAGGCCGGGTGGCGGAGGGGTCCAAGAGACCCAGTACTTC.

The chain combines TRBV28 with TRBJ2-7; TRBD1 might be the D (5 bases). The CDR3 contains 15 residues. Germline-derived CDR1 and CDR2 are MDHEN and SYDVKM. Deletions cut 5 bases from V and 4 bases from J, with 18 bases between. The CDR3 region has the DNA TGTGCCAGCAGTCCTCCCCAGGGATTGAGTTACGAGCAGTACTTC. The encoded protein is CASSPPQGLSYEQYF.

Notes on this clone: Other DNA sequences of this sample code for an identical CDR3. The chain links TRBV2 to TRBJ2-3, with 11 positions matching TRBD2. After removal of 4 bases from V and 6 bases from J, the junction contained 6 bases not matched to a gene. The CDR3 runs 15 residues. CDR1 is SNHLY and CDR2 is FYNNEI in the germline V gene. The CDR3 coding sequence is TGTGCCAGCAGTGTATTAGCGGGGGGGACTGATACGCAGTATTTT. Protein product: CASSVLAGGTDTQYF.

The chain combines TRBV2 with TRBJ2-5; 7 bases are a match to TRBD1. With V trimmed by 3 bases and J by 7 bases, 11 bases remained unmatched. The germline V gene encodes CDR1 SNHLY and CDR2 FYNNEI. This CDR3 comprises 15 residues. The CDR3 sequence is CASSDTRGPGGTQYF. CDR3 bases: TGTGCCAGCAGTGATACAAGGGGCCCAGGGGGGACCCAGTACTTC.

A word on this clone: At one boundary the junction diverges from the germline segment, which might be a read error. The CDR3 DNA reads as TGTGCCAGCAGTTTAGGAGGGTCCCGAAATCGGCCCCAGCATTTT. This translates into CASSLGGSRNRPQHF. The chain uses TRBV28 and TRBJ1-5, with D uncertain. The germline V gene has CDR1 MDHEN and CDR2 SYDVKM. The CDR3 is 15 residues long.

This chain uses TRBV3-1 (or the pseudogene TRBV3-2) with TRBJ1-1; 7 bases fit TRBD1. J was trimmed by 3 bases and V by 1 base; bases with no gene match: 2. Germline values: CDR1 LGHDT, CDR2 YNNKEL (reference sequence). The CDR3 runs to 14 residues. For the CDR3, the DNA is TGTGCCAGCAGCCAAGGACAGGGTGACACTGAAGCTTTCTTT. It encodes CASSQGQGDTEAFF.